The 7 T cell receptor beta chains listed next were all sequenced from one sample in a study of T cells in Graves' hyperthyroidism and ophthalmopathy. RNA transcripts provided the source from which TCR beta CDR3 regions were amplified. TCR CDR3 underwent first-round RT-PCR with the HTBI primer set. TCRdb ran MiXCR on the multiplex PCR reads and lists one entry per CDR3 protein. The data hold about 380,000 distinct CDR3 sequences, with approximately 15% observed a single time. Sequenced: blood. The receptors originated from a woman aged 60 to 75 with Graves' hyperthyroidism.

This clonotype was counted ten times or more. The CDR3, as DNA: TGTGCCAGCAGCGTTTTAGGGGGGATGAACACCGGGGAGCTGTTTTTT. Residues: CASSVLGGMNTGELFF. The chain employs TRBV9 and TRBJ2-2; D is perhaps TRBD1 or TRBD2 (6 bases each). Germline V gives CDR1 SGDLS, CDR2 YYNGEE. The CDR3 extends over 16 amino acids. V gave up 2 bases and J gave up 1 base, with 12 bases separating them.

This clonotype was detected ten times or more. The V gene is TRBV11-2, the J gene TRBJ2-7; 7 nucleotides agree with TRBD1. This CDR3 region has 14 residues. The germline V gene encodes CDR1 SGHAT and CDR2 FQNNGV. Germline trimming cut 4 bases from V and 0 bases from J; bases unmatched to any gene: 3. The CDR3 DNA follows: TGTGCCAGCAGCTACGGGGACAGCTCCTACGAGCAGTACTTC. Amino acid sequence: CASSYGDSSYEQYF.

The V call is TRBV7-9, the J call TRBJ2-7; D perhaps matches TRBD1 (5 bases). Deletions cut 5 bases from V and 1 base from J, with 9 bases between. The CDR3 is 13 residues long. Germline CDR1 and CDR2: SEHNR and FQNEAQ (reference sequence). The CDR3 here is CASSDWTSYEQYF. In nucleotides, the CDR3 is TGTGCCAGCAGCGATTGGACATCCTACGAGCAGTACTTC.

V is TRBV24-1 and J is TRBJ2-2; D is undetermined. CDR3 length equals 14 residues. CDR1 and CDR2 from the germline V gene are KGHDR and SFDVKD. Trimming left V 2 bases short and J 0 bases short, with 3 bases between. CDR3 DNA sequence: TGTGCCACCAGTGATTGGACGAACACCGGGGAGCTGTTTTTT. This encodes CATSDWTNTGELFF.

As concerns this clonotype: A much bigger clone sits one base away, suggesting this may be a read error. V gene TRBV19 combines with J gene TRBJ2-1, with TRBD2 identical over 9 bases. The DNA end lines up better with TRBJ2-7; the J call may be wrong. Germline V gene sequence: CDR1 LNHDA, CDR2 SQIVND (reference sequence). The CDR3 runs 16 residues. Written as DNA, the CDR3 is TGTGCCAGTAGTATATTTTTAAGCGGGAGGATAAATGAGCAGTACTTC. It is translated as CASSIFLSGRINEQYF.

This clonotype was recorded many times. CDR3 sequence (DNA): TGTGCCAGCAGTTTCGGTACCGGGACTAGCGGGAGAAATGAGCAGTTCTTC. It specifies CASSFGTGTSGRNEQFF. V gene TRBV27 combines with J gene TRBJ2-1, with TRBD2 matching 14 bases. The trim removed 3 bases at V and 7 bases at J, leaving 8 bases unmatched. Germline assignment: CDR1 MNHEY and CDR2 SMNVEV (reference sequence). CDR3 length: 17 amino acids.

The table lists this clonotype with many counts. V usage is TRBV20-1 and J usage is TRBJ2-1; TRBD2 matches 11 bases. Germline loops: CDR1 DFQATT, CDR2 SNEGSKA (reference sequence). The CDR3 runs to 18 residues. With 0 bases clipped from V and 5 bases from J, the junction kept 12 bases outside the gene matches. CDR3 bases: TGCAGTGCTAGAGATCCCTTCTACACTAGCGGGAGTAACAATGAGCAGTTCTTC. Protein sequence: CSARDPFYTSGSNNEQFF.